The clone carrying this T cell receptor beta chain was observed at least ten times. Its antigen is not known. Other autoimmune diseases, uncontrolled infections, pregnancy or lactation ruled patients out of participation. It was on clinical symptoms, serum thyroxine, TRAb, thyroid ultrasound and orbital computed tomography that diagnosis relied. This record belongs to a study of Graves' ophthalmopathy and Graves' hyperthyroidism. TCR beta CDR3 amplification used RNA transcripts. The first round was an RT-PCR with HTBI primers, and the second round was a multiplex PCR. TCRdb reprocessed the multiplex PCR reads via MiXCR and lists one record per CDR3 protein. The sample shows 650,000 to 900,000 distinct CDR3 sequences, roughly 41% of them seen only once. CDR1 LNHNV and CDR2 YYDKDF come from the germline V gene (reference sequence). This CDR3 region has 16 residues. V lost 0 bases and J 3 bases, leaving 14 bases between the germline ends.

The study's findings and limits: Sensitivity reached more than 70% and specificity approximately 72% when the model predicted ophthalmopathy progression.

The rearrangement joins TRBV15 to TRBJ1-1, with a tentative D call TRBD1 (5 bases). The receptor was isolated from an adult man with Graves' ophthalmopathy. The sample comprised peripheral blood. CDR3 amino acids: CATSRDWQGFDTEAFF. The DNA for the CDR3 is TGTGCCACCAGCAGAGATTGGCAGGGCTTTGACACTGAAGCTTTCTTT.